The 30 T cell receptor beta chains presented below share a single source sample, sequenced in a study of T cell responses to AZD1222 COVID-19 vaccine. Some clones are missing from TCRdb's copy, which holds only in-frame ones; the method was immunoSEQ multiplex PCR. This sample has about 160,000 clones; around 93% occur once, and the top ten carry less than 5.5%. Sequencing was performed on peripheral blood, taken on day 0 of AZD1222 vaccination. The receptor set was obtained from an adult in good health.

Concerning this clone: At the DNA level, this CDR3 is encoded by other sequences in the same sample as well. The chain uses TRBV5-1 and TRBJ2-7, with D uncertain. V was shortened by 0 bases and J by 1 base, with 8 bases between the two germline ends. Germline V gene sequence: CDR1 SGHRS, CDR2 YFSETQ. CDR3 length: 14 residues. DNA of the CDR3: TGCGCCAGCAGCTTGGCCACGGATTCCTACGAGCAGTACTTC. Translation: CASSLATDSYEQYF.

The chain links TRBV27 to TRBJ2-3, with TRBD1 matching 8 bases. Germline values: CDR1 MNHEY, CDR2 SMNVEV (reference sequence). The CDR3 runs to 15 residues. V lost 7 bases to trimming and J lost 10 bases; unmatched junction nucleotides: 16. The CDR3 sequence: CASISAGTGGVAQYF. In nucleotides, the CDR3 is TGTGCCAGCATCTCCGCCGGGACAGGAGGGGTCGCGCAGTATTTT.

This rearrangement joins TRBV2 to TRBJ1-4; no clear D gene. Germline V gene lookup returns CDR1 SNHLY and CDR2 FYNNEI. The germline V and J ends were trimmed by 3 bases and 5 bases, with 10 bases remaining between them. This CDR3 contains 14 residues. In nucleotides, the CDR3 is TGTGCCAGCAGTGAGCGCAGGACCAATGAAAAACTGTTTTTT. This encodes CASSERRTNEKLFF.

The chain couples TRBV16 to TRBJ1-5; maybe TRBD1 (5 bases). Germline values: CDR1 KGHSY, CDR2 FQNENV. V gave up 1 base and J gave up 6 bases, with 10 bases separating them. The CDR3 totals 14 residues. CDR3 protein: CASSQFRGLQPQHF. The CDR3 bases are TGTGCCAGCAGCCAATTCCGGGGCCTTCAGCCCCAGCATTTT.

This rearrangement joins TRBV25-1 to TRBJ1-5; D unresolved. V was clipped by 8 bases and J by 0 bases, with 11 bases between them. Germline-derived CDR1 and CDR2 are MGHDK and SYGVNS. The CDR3 spans 14 residues. CDR3 sequence: CASGSGDSNQPQHF. CDR3 DNA: TGTGCCAGCGGTTCGGGTGATAGCAATCAGCCCCAGCATTTT.

V is TRBV15 and J is TRBJ2-3, with D perhaps matching TRBD1 or TRBD2 (5 bases each). CDR1 and CDR2 from the germline V gene are LNHNV and YYDKDF (reference sequence). Trimming took off 0 bases at V and 3 bases at J, with 10 bases between the two ends. This CDR3 spans 15 amino acids. CDR3 bases: TGTGCCACCAGCAGAGATCGGGACCAGACAGATACGCAGTATTTT. It translates to CATSRDRDQTDTQYF.

The V and J genes are TRBV27 and TRBJ2-5, with D perhaps assigned TRBD1 or TRBD2 (5 bases each). Trimming took off 5 bases at V and 3 bases at J, with 10 bases between the two ends. The CDR3 is 13 amino acids. Germline lookup yields CDR1 MNHEY and CDR2 SMNVEV (reference sequence). In DNA form, the CDR3 reads TGTGCCAGCAGTCTTCGAGGGGAAGAGACCCAGTACTTC. This translates into CASSLRGEETQYF.

The rearrangement links TRBV28 to TRBJ1-1; a weak D match, TRBD1 (5 bases). V lost 4 bases and J 8 bases, leaving 20 bases between the germline ends. Germline lookup yields CDR1 MDHEN and CDR2 SYDVKM. The CDR3 contains 15 residues. In DNA form, the CDR3 reads TGTGCCAGCAGTTCTGCCGGGACGGTGCCAGCGGAAGCTTTCTTT. Amino acid sequence: CASSSAGTVPAEAFF.

This clone came up a few times. This chain joins TRBV6-5 and TRBJ1-6; D gene unclear. The V gene's germline CDR1 is MNHEY and CDR2 SVGAGI. V lost 8 bases and J lost 0, with 11 bases in between. The CDR3 is made up of 15 amino acids. CDR3 nucleotide sequence: TGTGCCAGCCGACGGGCAGCCTCCTATAATTCACCCCTCCACTTT. Encoded protein: CASRRAASYNSPLHF.

This chain uses TRBV5-1 with TRBJ2-7; 7 bases map to TRBD2. Germline assignment: CDR1 SGHRS and CDR2 YFSETQ. The CDR3 consists of 14 residues. V trimming: 1 base; J trimming: 4 bases; junction bases outside the gene matches: 5. The CDR3 protein is CASSLIAGAYEQYF. The CDR3, as DNA: TGCGCCAGCAGCTTGATTGCGGGAGCTTACGAGCAGTACTTC.

The V gene is TRBV24-1, the J gene TRBJ2-7; either TRBD1 or TRBD2 may supply D (7 bases each). Trimming shortened V by 9 bases and J by 3 bases, and 20 bases separated the two germline ends. The V gene's germline CDR1 is KGHDR and CDR2 SFDVKD. The CDR3 sequence is 15 residues long. The CDR3 reads CATCPSGRGGYEQYF. The CDR3, as DNA: TGTGCCACCTGTCCTTCAGGCAGGGGGGGCTACGAGCAGTACTTC.

The rearrangement joins TRBV9 to TRBJ1-1; D not resolved. This CDR3 has 13 residues. V was pared by 4 bases and J by 1 base, with 8 bases between. Germline V gene lookup returns CDR1 SGDLS and CDR2 YYNGEE. The CDR3 DNA follows: TGTGCCAGCAGCCCCAATTCGAACACTGAAGCTTTCTTT. Protein sequence: CASSPNSNTEAFF. Together with reference TRBV9 and TRBJ1-1, the CDR3 gives the full variable domain: DSGVTQTPKHLITATGQRVTLRCSPRSGDLSVYWYQQSLDQGLQFLIQYYNGEERAKGNILERFSAQQFPDLHSELNLSSLELGDSALYFCASSPNSNTEAFFGQGTRLTVV.

The rearrangement joins TRBV7-3 to TRBJ1-6, with 9 bases lining up with TRBD1. This CDR3 is built from 14 residues. J gave up 10 bases and V 5 bases, and 6 bases lay outside the gene matches. Germline CDR1 reads SGHTA; CDR2 reads FQGTGA. The chain's CDR3 is CASSRTGGSSPLHF. CDR3 sequence (DNA): TGTGCCAGCAGCCGAACAGGGGGCAGCTCACCCCTCCACTTT.

This clone was counted between two and nine times. The chain uses TRBV10-3 and TRBJ2-3; 8 bases map to TRBD2. Germline CDR1 reads ENHRY; CDR2 reads SYGVKD. The CDR3 runs to 14 residues. The V segment lost 5 bases and the J segment 6 bases; nucleotides outside the gene matches: 7. This CDR3 is CAISTREGRDTQYF. The CDR3, as DNA: TGTGCCATCAGTACACGGGAGGGCCGCGATACGCAGTATTTT.

V and J are TRBV7-3 and TRBJ2-2, with 10 bases lining up with TRBD2. The CDR3 has 20 residues. J was trimmed by 0 bases and V by 4 bases; bases with no gene match: 14. Germline-derived CDR1 and CDR2 are SGHTA and FQGTGA. The CDR3 nucleotides are TGTGCCAGCAGCTCCACACCGGGACTAGCGCAATATGCGAACACCGGGGAGCTGTTTTTT. It encodes CASSSTPGLAQYANTGELFF.

This sequence joins TRBV19 and TRBJ2-1; 8 nucleotides agree with TRBD2. Germline-derived CDR1 and CDR2 are LNHDA and SQIVND (reference sequence). The CDR3 is 16 residues long. V lost 5 bases, J lost 0 bases, and 6 bases stayed unmatched. The CDR3 spells CASSPLAVVSYNEQFF. The CDR3, as DNA: TGTGCCAGTAGTCCACTAGCGGTCGTCTCCTACAATGAGCAGTTCTTC.

The chain carries TRBV3-1 (or the pseudogene TRBV3-2) and TRBJ2-7; D not resolved. V was cut by 3 bases and J by 5 bases, with 8 bases left in between. Germline CDR1 and CDR2: LGHDT and YNNKEL (reference sequence). CDR3 length: 12 residues. Here the CDR3 reads CASSQGSHEQYF. The CDR3 bases are TGTGCCAGCAGCCAGGGCAGCCACGAGCAGTACTTC.

The chain is built from TRBV4-2 and TRBJ2-1, with a tentative D call TRBD1 (5 bases). Germline V CDR1 and CDR2: LGHNA, YNFKEQ. V was cut by 4 bases and J by 9 bases, with 31 bases left in between. The CDR3 extends over 19 amino acids. As DNA, the CDR3 is TGTGCCAGCAGCCGCCTAAGACCTTCTCAAGGGGCTCCCTCGACTGAGCAGTTCTTC. Translated: CASSRLRPSQGAPSTEQFF.

V and J are TRBV11-3 and TRBJ1-1; D is undetermined. This CDR3 contains 13 residues. V was clipped by 0 bases and J by 6 bases, with 8 bases between them. Germline V CDR1 and CDR2: SGHNT, YENEEA. In nucleotides, the CDR3 is TGTGCCAGCAGCTTAGATCGAGCTTCTGAAGCTTTCTTT. It yields the protein CASSLDRASEAFF.

The V gene is TRBV24-1, the J gene TRBJ2-1; the match to TRBD2 covers 12 bases. Germline lookup yields CDR1 KGHDR and CDR2 SFDVKD. The junction had 5 bases not matched to a gene; V was cut back by 4 bases and J by 2 bases. CDR3 length equals 17 residues. Here the CDR3 DNA reads TGTGCCACCAGTGACCTGACTAGCGGGAGCGCCTACAATGAGCAGTTCTTC. It specifies CATSDLTSGSAYNEQFF.

The count of this clone is one. The chain uses TRBV11-3 and TRBJ2-5; tentatively, D is TRBD1 or TRBD2 (5 bases each). Trimming removed 5 bases from V and 4 bases from J, with 14 bases in between. The CDR3 runs to 14 residues. Germline V CDR1 and CDR2: SGHNT, YENEEA. In nucleotides, the CDR3 is TGTGCCAGCAGCCTAGGGACGCCTACAGAGACCCAGTACTTC. It encodes CASSLGTPTETQYF.

The chain has TRBV28 and TRBJ2-3; perhaps TRBD2 as D (5 bases). Trimming removed 6 bases from V and 8 bases from J, with 21 bases in between. Germline CDR1 MDHEN, CDR2 SYDVKM. This CDR3 contains 15 residues. CDR3 bases: TGTGCCAGCAGCCGCTTGGACGGCCGAAGCGGTACGCAGTATTTT. Protein product: CASSRLDGRSGTQYF.

This chain uses TRBV12-3 or TRBV12-4 with TRBJ1-1; D possibly corresponds to TRBD1 (5 bases). The V gene lost 6 bases and the J gene lost 11 bases, with 16 bases spanning the gap. CDR3 size: 12 residues. This chain's CDR3 is CASRVMGERAFF. CDR3 in DNA: TGTGCCAGCAGGGTTATGGGGGAACGGGCTTTCTTT.

The chain employs TRBV5-1 and TRBJ1-1; perhaps TRBD1 as D (6 bases). V lost 2 bases to trimming and J lost 4 bases, with 15 bases between them. Germline lookup yields CDR1 SGHRS and CDR2 YFSETQ. This CDR3 spans 15 amino acids. CDR3 protein: CASSLSTGFATEAFF. The CDR3 bases are TGCGCCAGCAGCTTATCTACAGGGTTCGCCACTGAAGCTTTCTTT.

As regards this clone: Other DNA sequences in this specimen translate into the identical CDR3. The CDR3 spells CASSIGAGQPQHF. The CDR3 nucleotides read TGTGCCAGTAGTATAGGGGCCGGCCAGCCCCAGCATTTT. The chain employs TRBV19 and TRBJ1-5, with D uncertain. Between the trimmed V and J ends, which lost 1 base and 7 bases, there was a span of 8 bases. The germline V gene encodes CDR1 LNHDA and CDR2 SQIVND (reference sequence). The CDR3 has 13 amino acids. The complete variable domain, with remaining parts taken from reference TRBV19 and TRBJ1-5, reads DGGITQSPKYLFRKEGQNVTLSCEQNLNHDAMYWYRQDPGQGLRLIYYSQIVNDFQKGDIAEGYSVSREKKESFPLTVTSAQKNPTAFYLCASSIGAGQPQHFGDGTRLSIL.

The J gene is TRBJ1-6, the V gene TRBV11-3; 7 bases match TRBD1. The CDR3 has 14 amino acids. With 5 bases clipped from V and 8 bases from J, the junction kept 6 bases outside the gene matches. Germline loops: CDR1 SGHNT, CDR2 YENEEA. In DNA, the CDR3 is TGTGCCAGCAGCAGGGGACAGAGAGATTCACCCCTCCACTTT. This gives the protein CASSRGQRDSPLHF.

The chain carries TRBV15 and TRBJ1-2; D is undetermined. CDR1 and CDR2 (germline): LNHNV, YYDKDF (reference sequence). V was shortened by 8 bases and J by 4 bases, with 14 bases between the two germline ends. The CDR3 consists of 13 residues. DNA of the CDR3: TGTGCCACCGCTCCGGTGGAGGGCTATGGCTACACCTTC. Residues: CATAPVEGYGYTF.

This chain links TRBV23-1 with TRBJ2-1, with a weak D call TRBD2 (6 bases). TRBV23-1 is an ORF; its function is uncertain. V shed 0 bases and J shed 8 bases, with 20 bases lying between them. The CDR3 spans 17 residues. The CDR3 nucleotides read TGCGCCAGCAGTCAATCGTGGGAGCACCCCCCGGGGGATGAGCAGTTCTTC. Its translation: CASSQSWEHPPGDEQFF.

The rearrangement joins TRBV4-1 to TRBJ2-1; 9 nucleotides align to TRBD2. Germline V gene sequence: CDR1 MGHRA, CDR2 YSYEKL. The CDR3 is 16 amino acids. After removal of 3 bases from V and 7 bases from J, the junction contained 10 bases not matched to a gene. The CDR3 nucleotides are TGCGCCAGCAGCCATTTTAGCGGGAGAAACGTAAATGAGCAGTTCTTC. It translates to CASSHFSGRNVNEQFF.

V is TRBV27 and J is TRBJ2-7; D perhaps matches TRBD1 (6 bases). The V gene's germline CDR1 is MNHEY and CDR2 SMNVEV (reference sequence). Trimming removed 0 bases at V and 2 bases at J, with 8 bases between. The CDR3 is 14 amino acids. The CDR3 DNA sequence: TGTGCCAGCAGTTTATCACGGACAGCCTACGAGCAGTACTTC. Amino acids: CASSLSRTAYEQYF.